These T cell receptor beta chains were read from a single sample in a study of identifying expanded T cells in peripheral blood. TCRdb keeps only in-frame clones here, not all; method: immunoSEQ multiplex PCR. The data show under 110,000 clones, with around nine tenths seen just once and about 18% held by the top ten. The specimen sequenced was blood. The receptors were gathered from a person aged 18-70 years in good health. CDR3s leave out the opening cysteine and the closing phenylalanine or tryptophan. Fields, in order: D gene, V gene, J gene, CDR3 protein. D genes are given only for firm matches.

D: TRBD2
V: TRBV5-1
J: TRBJ2-1
CDR3: ASSSQGLAGAPAYNEQF

D: NA
V: TRBV4-1
J: TRBJ2-7
CDR3: ASSQDPSRLLRSEQY

D: TRBD1
V: TRBV19
J: TRBJ2-7
CDR3: ASSPRQGDEQY

D: NA
V: TRBV30
J: TRBJ2-7
CDR3: AWSARAVYEQY

D: TRBD2
V: TRBV5-4
J: TRBJ2-1
CDR3: ASRISGGSPYNEQF

D: NA
V: TRBV7-7
J: TRBJ2-3
CDR3: ASSFGGSKDTQY

D: NA
V: TRBV7-2
J: TRBJ2-1
CDR3: ASSTQGIHEQF

D: TRBD2
V: TRBV5-1
J: TRBJ2-5
CDR3: ASSLYATSGSQETQY

D: NA
V: TRBV28
J: TRBJ1-5
CDR3: ASSATGFGQPQH

D: NA
V: TRBV10-1
J: TRBJ2-1
CDR3: ASSLTQYGSQF

D: NA
V: TRBV9
J: NA
CDR3: ASSPQVGAARYEQY

D: TRBD1
V: TRBV6-1
J: TRBJ1-2
CDR3: ASSATGVEGYT

D: TRBD1
V: TRBV5-4
J: TRBJ1-2
CDR3: ASSLDRGQGYT

D: NA
V: TRBV6-6
J: TRBJ1-5
CDR3: ASSFGLVNQPQH

D: NA
V: TRBV11-2
J: TRBJ2-7
CDR3: ASSLGRGPSEQY

D: NA
V: TRBV7-2
J: TRBJ1-6
CDR3: ASSPVTGYNSPLH

D: NA
V: TRBV7-2
J: TRBJ2-3
CDR3: ASSPSTPLTQY

D: NA
V: TRBV18
J: TRBJ2-7
CDR3: ASSPPERYDGEQY

D: NA
V: TRBV4-1
J: TRBJ1-1
CDR3: ASSPVTVNTEAF

D: NA
V: TRBV6-6
J: TRBJ1-6
CDR3: ASSSGPEDSPLH

D: TRBD1
V: TRBV5-1
J: TRBJ2-3
CDR3: ASSPRTGTVRTDTQY

D: NA
V: TRBV28
J: TRBJ1-2
CDR3: ASSLPGRYGYT

D: NA
V: TRBV7-9
J: TRBJ1-1
CDR3: ASSFGTDSGAF

D: NA
V: TRBV11-2
J: TRBJ1-2
CDR3: ASSPSAYGYT

D: NA
V: TRBV6-1
J: TRBJ2-1
CDR3: ASSERDRVV

D: NA
V: TRBV30
J: TRBJ1-4
CDR3: AWSVLDGSNEKLF

D: TRBD1
V: TRBV19
J: TRBJ1-2
CDR3: ASSTGQGMRGYT

D: NA
V: TRBV6-5
J: TRBJ2-3
CDR3: ANPGRRTDTQY

D: NA
V: TRBV5-5
J: TRBJ2-7
CDR3: ASSYPPLGGANEQY

D: TRBD2
V: TRBV4-2
J: TRBJ2-3
CDR3: ASSRTVTSGISTDTQY

D: TRBD1
V: TRBV6-5
J: TRBJ1-6
CDR3: ATKTGFGSPLH

D: NA
V: TRBV7-9
J: TRBJ2-6
CDR3: ASSFPMGANVLT

D: TRBD1
V: TRBV28
J: TRBJ1-4
CDR3: ASSFGAGGSEKLF

D: TRBD1
V: TRBV5-1
J: TRBJ2-7
CDR3: ASSLEGSTGAAGEQY

D: TRBD2
V: TRBV4-1
J: TRBJ2-3
CDR3: ASSPSPSSGGDSKGTDTQY

D: NA
V: TRBV5-1
J: TRBJ2-3
CDR3: ASSLALDSGSDTQY

D: NA
V: TRBV5-4
J: TRBJ1-1
CDR3: ASSFSGTQNTEAF

D: TRBD1
V: TRBV4-3
J: TRBJ1-3
CDR3: ASSRVWTGARFDSGNTIY

D: NA
V: TRBV7-6
J: TRBJ2-5
CDR3: ASSLGGNQETQY

D: NA
V: TRBV20-1
J: TRBJ1-2
CDR3: SAVDYGYT

D: NA
V: TRBV10-3
J: TRBJ1-3
CDR3: AIRTTWNTIY

D: NA
V: TRBV5-4
J: TRBJ1-2
CDR3: ASSPKDRPLYGYT